This is a list of T cell receptor beta chains from one sample in a study of radiotherapy plus CTLA-4 blockade in lung cancer. Sequencing used immunoSEQ multiplex PCR; TCRdb keeps in-frame clones, though not all of them. Of some 74,000 clones listed, approximately 78% are singletons. The specimen was peripheral blood, collected from a patient treated with radiotherapy plus ipilimumab. These receptors came from a human donor with non-small cell lung cancer who had a complete response to radiotherapy plus ipilimumab. Both conserved end residues are part of each CDR3. The D gene is left open where the match is weak. Not all rows give a size; the values are once, few, many and, for expanded clones, a class.

j_gene: TRBJ2-1; d_gene: NA; abundance: NA; v_gene: TRBV27; CDR3aa: CASKSYPYNEQFF; CDR3nt: TGTGCCAGCAAGAGCTATCCCTACAATGAGCAGTTCTTC
j_gene: TRBJ1-5; d_gene: NA; abundance: few; v_gene: TRBV2; CDR3aa: CASGPSGFSNQPQHF; CDR3nt: TGTGCCAGCGGACCGAGCGGATTTAGCAATCAGCCCCAGCATTTT
j_gene: TRBJ2-2; d_gene: TRBD2; abundance: once; v_gene: TRBV11-2; CDR3aa: CASRPGLAFQEDTGELFF; CDR3nt: TGTGCCAGCAGACCGGGACTAGCCTTCCAGGAAGACACCGGGGAGCTGTTTTTT
j_gene: TRBJ2-1; d_gene: TRBD1; abundance: few; v_gene: TRBV7-2; CDR3aa: CASSLSGQVQFF; CDR3nt: TGTGCCAGCAGCTTGTCCGGACAGGTTCAGTTCTTC
j_gene: TRBJ2-2; d_gene: NA; abundance: NA; v_gene: TRBV29-1; CDR3aa: CSVGGVLNTGELFF; CDR3nt: TGCAGCGTTGGCGGGGTTCTGAACACCGGGGAGCTGTTTTTT
j_gene: TRBJ2-3; d_gene: TRBD2; abundance: medium-sized; v_gene: TRBV6-4; CDR3aa: CASSEGTSGADTQYF; CDR3nt: TGTGCCAGCAGCGAGGGGACTAGCGGGGCCGATACGCAGTATTTT
j_gene: TRBJ2-1; d_gene: TRBD1; abundance: NA; v_gene: TRBV19; CDR3aa: CASSIGTGLGGEQFF; CDR3nt: TGTGCCAGTAGTATAGGGACAGGGCTTGGCGGTGAGCAGTTCTTC
j_gene: TRBJ1-2; d_gene: TRBD1; abundance: NA; v_gene: TRBV5-1; CDR3aa: CASRPGTDNDYGYTF; CDR3nt: TGCGCCAGCAGACCCGGGACAGACAATGACTATGGCTACACCTTC
j_gene: TRBJ2-3; d_gene: TRBD2; abundance: NA; v_gene: TRBV7-2; CDR3aa: CASSLPPGWREKADTQYF; CDR3nt: TGTGCCAGCAGCTTGCCCCCGGGGTGGCGGGAGAAGGCAGATACGCAGTATTTT
j_gene: TRBJ2-1; d_gene: TRBD2; abundance: NA; v_gene: TRBV5-4; CDR3aa: CASSFRASGDNEQFF; CDR3nt: TGTGCCAGCAGCTTTAGGGCTAGCGGGGACAATGAGCAGTTCTTC
j_gene: TRBJ1-5; d_gene: TRBD1; abundance: NA; v_gene: TRBV10-3; CDR3aa: CAISESKGQGGNQPQHF; CDR3nt: TGTGCCATCAGTGAGTCGAAAGGACAGGGGGGGAATCAGCCCCAGCATTTT
j_gene: TRBJ1-2; d_gene: NA; abundance: NA; v_gene: TRBV6-5; CDR3aa: CASSYERDSYGYTF; CDR3nt: TGTGCCAGCAGTTACGAGAGGGATAGCTATGGCTACACCTTC
j_gene: TRBJ2-3; d_gene: TRBD1; abundance: NA; v_gene: TRBV28; CDR3aa: CAGQNRGRLSDTQYF; CDR3nt: TGTGCCGGCCAAAACAGGGGGCGATTATCAGATACGCAGTATTTT
j_gene: TRBJ1-2; d_gene: NA; abundance: NA; v_gene: TRBV6-5; CDR3aa: CASSYGGGKDYGYTF; CDR3nt: TGTGCCAGCAGTTACGGGGGGGGCAAGGACTATGGCTACACCTTC
j_gene: TRBJ1-4; d_gene: NA; abundance: NA; v_gene: TRBV18; CDR3aa: CASSPPIGRSEKLFF; CDR3nt: TGTGCCAGCTCACCACCGATAGGGAGGAGTGAAAAACTGTTTTTT
j_gene: TRBJ2-5; d_gene: NA; abundance: NA; v_gene: TRBV11-2; CDR3aa: CASGGTRNQGSQYF; CDR3nt: TGTGCCAGCGGGGGGACCCGGAACCAGGGGTCCCAGTACTTC
j_gene: TRBJ1-5; d_gene: NA; abundance: NA; v_gene: TRBV10-3; CDR3aa: CAISDSGFSQPQHF; CDR3nt: TGTGCCATCAGTGATTCGGGCTTCAGCCAGCCCCAGCATTTT
j_gene: TRBJ2-4; d_gene: NA; abundance: few; v_gene: TRBV6-1; CDR3aa: CASSVSRVRLILAKNIQYF; CDR3nt: TGTGCCAGCAGTGTTAGTCGGGTTAGGTTGATCCTAGCCAAAAACATTCAGTACTTC
j_gene: TRBJ2-5; d_gene: TRBD1; abundance: once; v_gene: TRBV7-2; CDR3aa: CASSSRQGQGMWTQYF; CDR3nt: TGTGCCAGCAGCTCCAGACAGGGCCAGGGGATGTGGACCCAGTACTTC
j_gene: TRBJ2-1; d_gene: NA; abundance: NA; v_gene: TRBV7-6; CDR3aa: CASSLGGSEQFF; CDR3nt: TGTGCCAGCAGCTTAGGGGGTAGTGAGCAGTTCTTC
j_gene: TRBJ1-1; d_gene: NA; abundance: NA; v_gene: TRBV4-1; CDR3aa: CASSQERSMDTEAFF; CDR3nt: TGCGCCAGCAGCCAAGAGCGGAGTATGGACACTGAAGCTTTCTTT
j_gene: TRBJ2-1; d_gene: NA; abundance: NA; v_gene: TRBV28; CDR3aa: CASSGWSNEQFF; CDR3nt: TGTGCCAGCAGTGGATGGAGCAATGAGCAGTTCTTC
j_gene: TRBJ1-1; d_gene: NA; abundance: NA; v_gene: TRBV19; CDR3aa: CASSTRSRAEAFF; CDR3nt: TGTGCCAGTAGTACCCGGTCTAGGGCTGAAGCTTTCTTT
j_gene: TRBJ1-2; d_gene: TRBD1; abundance: NA; v_gene: TRBV15; CDR3aa: CATTKRYKGQGRYGYTF; CDR3nt: TGTGCCACCACCAAACGATATAAGGGACAGGGTCGGTATGGCTACACCTTC
j_gene: TRBJ2-3; d_gene: NA; abundance: NA; v_gene: TRBV5-1; CDR3aa: CASSLDLGDTQYF; CDR3nt: TGCGCCAGCAGCTTGGATCTGGGAGATACGCAGTATTTT
j_gene: TRBJ1-2; d_gene: TRBD1; abundance: NA; v_gene: TRBV10-3; CDR3aa: CAISYGTANYGYTF; CDR3nt: TGTGCCATCAGTTACGGGACAGCTAACTATGGCTACACCTTC
j_gene: TRBJ1-1; d_gene: NA; abundance: NA; v_gene: TRBV29-1; CDR3aa: CSAEAGTEAFF; CDR3nt: TGCAGCGCCGAAGCGGGAACTGAAGCTTTCTTT
j_gene: TRBJ2-3; d_gene: NA; abundance: NA; v_gene: TRBV7-9; CDR3aa: CASSFGLQHGDTQYF; CDR3nt: TGTGCCAGCAGCTTCGGGCTACAGCACGGAGATACGCAGTATTTT
j_gene: TRBJ1-1; d_gene: TRBD1; abundance: NA; v_gene: TRBV19; CDR3aa: CASSMAGQGRGNTEAFF; CDR3nt: TGTGCCAGTAGTATGGCGGGACAGGGTCGTGGGAACACTGAAGCTTTCTTT
j_gene: TRBJ1-1; d_gene: NA; abundance: NA; v_gene: TRBV7-2; CDR3aa: CASTFGVNTEAFF; CDR3nt: TGTGCCAGCACTTTTGGGGTGAACACTGAAGCTTTCTTT
j_gene: TRBJ2-5; d_gene: TRBD1; abundance: NA; v_gene: TRBV6-5; CDR3aa: CAGRQQGKETQYF; CDR3nt: TGTGCCGGCAGACAACAGGGGAAAGAGACCCAGTACTTC
j_gene: TRBJ1-2; d_gene: NA; abundance: NA; v_gene: TRBV10-3; CDR3aa: CAISEEDSGADGYTF; CDR3nt: TGTGCCATCAGTGAGGAAGACAGCGGAGCGGATGGCTACACCTTC
j_gene: TRBJ2-3; d_gene: TRBD2; abundance: NA; v_gene: TRBV6-6; CDR3aa: CASRSSGGPQYF; CDR3nt: TGTGCCAGCAGATCTAGCGGGGGCCCGCAGTATTTT
j_gene: TRBJ1-1; d_gene: NA; abundance: few; v_gene: TRBV7-9; CDR3aa: CASSLGISNTEAFF; CDR3nt: TGTGCCAGCAGCTTGGGCATTTCAAACACTGAAGCTTTCTTT
j_gene: TRBJ2-5; d_gene: NA; abundance: NA; v_gene: TRBV19; CDR3aa: CASNPLGGSETQYF; CDR3nt: TGTGCCAGTAACCCCCTCGGCGGTTCCGAGACCCAGTACTTC
j_gene: TRBJ1-1; d_gene: NA; abundance: NA; v_gene: TRBV11-3; CDR3aa: CASSPKMNTEAFF; CDR3nt: TGTGCCAGCAGCCCGAAGATGAACACTGAAGCTTTCTTT
j_gene: TRBJ2-6; d_gene: TRBD2; abundance: NA; v_gene: TRBV27; CDR3aa: CASSLREGIASGANVLTF; CDR3nt: TGTGCCAGCAGTCTAAGGGAGGGGATAGCTTCTGGGGCCAACGTCCTGACTTTC
j_gene: TRBJ1-2; d_gene: NA; abundance: NA; v_gene: TRBV27; CDR3aa: CASSPSWGSGYTF; CDR3nt: TGTGCCAGCAGTCCTAGTTGGGGTAGCGGCTACACCTTC
j_gene: TRBJ2-5; d_gene: NA; abundance: NA; v_gene: TRBV29-1; CDR3aa: CSVETTVRETQYF; CDR3nt: TGCAGCGTTGAAACGACAGTCCGGGAGACCCAGTACTTC
j_gene: TRBJ1-1; d_gene: NA; abundance: once; v_gene: TRBV5-1; CDR3aa: CASSFGLLLNTEAFF; CDR3nt: TGCGCCAGCAGCTTCGGGCTGCTCCTGAACACTGAAGCTTTCTTT
j_gene: TRBJ2-3; d_gene: NA; abundance: few; v_gene: TRBV2; CDR3aa: CASSVLGTDTQYF; CDR3nt: TGTGCCAGCAGTGTTCTAGGCACAGATACGCAGTATTTT
j_gene: TRBJ1-2; d_gene: NA; abundance: once; v_gene: TRBV28; CDR3aa: CASSLTRDRYGYTF; CDR3nt: TGTGCCAGCAGTTTGACGCGGGACCGGTATGGCTACACCTTC
j_gene: TRBJ2-3; d_gene: NA; abundance: NA; v_gene: TRBV4-1; CDR3aa: CASSRGQRGRTDTQYF; CDR3nt: TGCGCCAGCAGCCGTGGACAGCGGGGCCGCACAGATACGCAGTATTTT
j_gene: TRBJ1-2; d_gene: TRBD1; abundance: NA; v_gene: TRBV6-6; CDR3aa: CASSYPQGASYGYTF; CDR3nt: TGTGCCAGCAGTTACCCGCAGGGGGCGAGCTATGGCTACACCTTC
j_gene: TRBJ1-2; d_gene: NA; abundance: NA; v_gene: TRBV4-3; CDR3aa: CASSQDSDSLLGPYYGYTF; CDR3nt: TGCGCCAGCAGCCAAGATTCCGACAGCCTCCTTGGCCCGTACTATGGCTACACCTTC
j_gene: TRBJ1-6; d_gene: NA; abundance: NA; v_gene: TRBV4-3; CDR3aa: CASSQEAAGNSPLHF; CDR3nt: TGCGCCAGCAGCCAAGAGGCAGCGGGGAATTCACCCCTCCACTTT
j_gene: TRBJ1-2; d_gene: NA; abundance: NA; v_gene: TRBV9; CDR3aa: CASSTRDYGYTF; CDR3nt: TGTGCCAGCAGCACCCGGGACTATGGCTACACCTTC
j_gene: TRBJ1-1; d_gene: TRBD1; abundance: NA; v_gene: TRBV5-1; CDR3aa: CASSQDRTTEAFF; CDR3nt: TGCGCCAGCAGCCAGGACAGGACTACTGAAGCTTTCTTT
j_gene: TRBJ1-4; d_gene: NA; abundance: NA; v_gene: TRBV9; CDR3aa: CASSVGIGGYEKLFF; CDR3nt: TGTGCCAGCAGCGTAGGGATCGGTGGGTATGAAAAACTGTTTTTT
j_gene: TRBJ2-2; d_gene: TRBD2; abundance: NA; v_gene: TRBV5-1; CDR3aa: CASSPTTSAGELFF; CDR3nt: TGCGCCAGCAGCCCCACGACTAGCGCCGGGGAGCTGTTTTTT
j_gene: TRBJ1-5; d_gene: NA; abundance: NA; v_gene: TRBV5-6; CDR3aa: CASSLGMGLSNQPQHF; CDR3nt: TGTGCCAGCAGCTTGGGAATGGGATTGAGCAATCAGCCCCAGCATTTT
j_gene: TRBJ1-2; d_gene: NA; abundance: once; v_gene: TRBV7-9; CDR3aa: CASSATMTPRRENYGYTF; CDR3nt: TGTGCCAGCAGCGCAACCATGACCCCGAGACGAGAAAACTATGGCTACACCTTC
j_gene: TRBJ1-1; d_gene: NA; abundance: few; v_gene: TRBV18; CDR3aa: CASSPAPGRANTEAFF; CDR3nt: TGTGCCAGCTCACCAGCGCCGGGCAGAGCGAACACTGAAGCTTTCTTT
j_gene: TRBJ2-1; d_gene: TRBD2; abundance: NA; v_gene: TRBV29-1; CDR3aa: CSVDSLAGTNEQFF; CDR3nt: TGCAGCGTTGACAGCCTAGCGGGGACCAATGAGCAGTTCTTC
j_gene: TRBJ1-5; d_gene: TRBD1; abundance: once; v_gene: TRBV7-9; CDR3aa: CASSLYSPGTVNQPQHF; CDR3nt: TGTGCCAGCAGCTTATACTCACCTGGGACAGTAAATCAGCCCCAGCATTTT
j_gene: TRBJ2-7; d_gene: NA; abundance: few; v_gene: TRBV12-5; CDR3aa: CASAPNQAVQYF; CDR3nt: TGTGCTAGTGCTCCAAATCAGGCAGTACAGTACTTC
j_gene: TRBJ2-5; d_gene: NA; abundance: few; v_gene: TRBV5-6; CDR3aa: CASNHGVIETQYF; CDR3nt: TGTGCCAGCAACCACGGGGTTATTGAGACCCAGTACTTC